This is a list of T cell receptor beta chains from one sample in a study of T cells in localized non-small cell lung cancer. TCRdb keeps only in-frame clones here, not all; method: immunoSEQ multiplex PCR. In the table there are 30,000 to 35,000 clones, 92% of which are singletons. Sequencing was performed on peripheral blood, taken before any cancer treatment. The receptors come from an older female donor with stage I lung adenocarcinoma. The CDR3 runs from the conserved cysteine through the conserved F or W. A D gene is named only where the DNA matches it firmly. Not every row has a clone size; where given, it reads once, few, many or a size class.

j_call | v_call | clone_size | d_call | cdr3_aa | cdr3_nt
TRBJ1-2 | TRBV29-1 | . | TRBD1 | CSAAGQFNYGYTF | TGCAGCGCCGCGGGACAGTTTAACTATGGCTACACCTTC
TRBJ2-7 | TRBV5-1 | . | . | CASSPGPSYEQYF | TGCGCCAGCAGCCCGGGACCCTCCTACGAGCAGTACTTC
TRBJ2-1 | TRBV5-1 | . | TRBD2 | CASSLEFGAGGSYNEQFF | TGCGCCAGCAGCTTAGAATTTGGCGCGGGGGGATCCTACAATGAGCAGTTCTTC
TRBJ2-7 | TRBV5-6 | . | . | CASSLVLMEGSVSYEQYF | TGTGCCAGCAGCTTGGTACTTATGGAAGGTTCGGTAAGCTACGAGCAGTACTTC
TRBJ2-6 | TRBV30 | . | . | CAQEISGANVLTF | TGTGCACAGGAGATCTCTGGGGCCAACGTCCTGACTTTC
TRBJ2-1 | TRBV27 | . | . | CASSPTSEYEQFF | TGTGCCAGCAGTCCAACTAGTGAGTATGAGCAGTTCTTC
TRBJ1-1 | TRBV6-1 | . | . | CASSGGVAAFF | TGTGCCAGCAGTGGCGGGGTTGCAGCTTTCTTT
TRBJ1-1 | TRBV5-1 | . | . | CASSLEGKAFF | TGCGCCAGCAGCTTGGAAGGGAAAGCTTTCTTT
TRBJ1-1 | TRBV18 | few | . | CASSPTEGQTEAFF | TGTGCCAGCTCACCAACGGAGGGGCAAACTGAAGCTTTCTTT
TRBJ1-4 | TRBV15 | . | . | CATSRGFTQNEKLFF | TGTGCCACCAGCAGGGGTTTCACGCAGAATGAAAAACTGTTTTTT
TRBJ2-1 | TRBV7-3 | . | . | CASSLIPVGSDYNEQFF | TGTGCCAGCAGCTTAATTCCAGTGGGAAGCGATTACAATGAGCAGTTCTTC
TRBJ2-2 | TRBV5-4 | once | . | CASSLDGGELFF | TGTGCCAGCAGCTTGGATGGCGGGGAGCTGTTTTTT
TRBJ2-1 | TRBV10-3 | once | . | CAISESKLASNEQFF | TGTGCCATCAGTGAGTCGAAACTAGCTAGCAATGAGCAGTTCTTC
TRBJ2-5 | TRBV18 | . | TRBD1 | CASSRGQGETQYF | TGTGCCAGCTCACGGGGACAGGGGGAGACCCAGTACTTC
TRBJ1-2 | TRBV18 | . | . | CASHQTGIYGYTF | TGTGCCAGTCACCAAACAGGCATTTATGGCTACACCTTC
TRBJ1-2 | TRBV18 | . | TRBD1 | CASSPGTGMYGYTF | TGTGCCAGCTCCCCCGGGACAGGGATGTATGGCTACACCTTC
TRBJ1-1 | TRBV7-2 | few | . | CASSAGWGPGAEAFF | TGTGCCAGCAGCGCAGGTTGGGGACCGGGGGCTGAAGCTTTCTTT
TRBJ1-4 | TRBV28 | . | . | CASSATGGGSNEKLFF | TGTGCCAGCAGTGCCACCGGGGGAGGGTCTAATGAAAAACTGTTTTTT
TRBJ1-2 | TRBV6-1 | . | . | CASSEGRGFGYTF | TGTGCCAGCAGTGAGGGAAGGGGTTTCGGCTACACCTTC
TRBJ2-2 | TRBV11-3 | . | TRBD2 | CASSPGLAGSGGGELFF | TGTGCCAGCAGCCCAGGACTAGCGGGTTCGGGCGGCGGGGAGCTGTTTTTT
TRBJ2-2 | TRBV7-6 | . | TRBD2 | CASSYLAGHDTGELFF | TGTGCCAGCAGCTATTTAGCGGGGCATGACACCGGGGAGCTGTTTTTT
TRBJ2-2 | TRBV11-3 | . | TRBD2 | CASRPGGAGELFF | TGTGCCAGCAGACCCGGGGGGGCCGGGGAGCTGTTTTTT
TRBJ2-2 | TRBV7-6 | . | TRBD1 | CASSSERTGLTGELFF | TGTGCCAGCAGCTCGGAAAGGACAGGTCTTACCGGGGAGCTGTTTTTT
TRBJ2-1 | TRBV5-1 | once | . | CASSLEGISYNEQFF | TGCGCCAGCAGCTTGGAAGGGATCTCCTACAATGAGCAGTTCTTC
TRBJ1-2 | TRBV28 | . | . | CASCRLGENYGYTF | TGTGCCAGCTGCCGTCTGGGGGAGAACTATGGCTACACCTTC
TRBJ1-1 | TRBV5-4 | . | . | CASSLGQPNTEAFF | TGTGCCAGCAGCTTGGGACAGCCGAACACTGAAGCTTTCTTT
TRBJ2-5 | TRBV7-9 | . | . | CASSSGRVGETQYF | TGTGCCAGCAGCTCAGGCAGGGTAGGGGAGACCCAGTACTTC
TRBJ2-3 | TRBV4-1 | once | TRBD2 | CASSPQGAGGPDTQYF | TGCGCCAGCAGCCCCCAAGGGGCGGGGGGGCCAGATACGCAGTATTTT
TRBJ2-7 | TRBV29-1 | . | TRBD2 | CSVLTSGGGMGSEQYF | TGCAGCGTTTTGACTAGCGGGGGAGGTATGGGTAGCGAGCAGTACTTC
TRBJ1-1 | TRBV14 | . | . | CASSQDLMNTEAFF | TGTGCCAGCAGCCAAGACCTCATGAACACTGAAGCTTTCTTT
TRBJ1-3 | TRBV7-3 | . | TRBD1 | CASSFGTGSGNTIYF | TGTGCCAGCAGCTTCGGGACAGGGTCTGGAAACACCATATATTTT
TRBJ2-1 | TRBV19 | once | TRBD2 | CASSREVAGSVQFF | TGTGCCAGTAGTAGGGAGGTAGCGGGGTCAGTGCAGTTCTTC
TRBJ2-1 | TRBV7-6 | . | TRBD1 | CASSTRQGRNEQFF | TGTGCCAGCAGCACCCGACAGGGGCGGAATGAGCAGTTCTTC
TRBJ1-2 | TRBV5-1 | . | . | CASNKGGVLPSYTF | TGCGCCAGCAATAAGGGGGGCGTACTACCAAGCTACACCTTC
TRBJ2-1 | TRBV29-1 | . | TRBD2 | CSCLAGALPYNEQFF | TGCAGCTGCCTAGCGGGGGCCCTCCCCTACAATGAGCAGTTCTTC
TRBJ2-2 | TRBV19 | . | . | CASSIGDRRSGELFF | TGTGCCAGTAGTATAGGGGACCGCCGGAGCGGGGAGCTGTTTTTT
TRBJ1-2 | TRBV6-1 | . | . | CASSEDRTLYGYTF | TGTGCCAGCAGTGAAGATAGGACCCTCTATGGCTACACCTTC
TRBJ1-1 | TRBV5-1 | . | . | CASSLSSAVGIEAFF | TGCGCCAGCAGCTTGAGTTCGGCCGTAGGGATTGAAGCTTTCTTT
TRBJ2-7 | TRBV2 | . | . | CASSAAYEQYF | TGTGCCAGCAGCGCCGCCTACGAGCAGTACTTC
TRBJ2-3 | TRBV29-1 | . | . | CSVEYRVLTTTDTQYF | TGCAGCGTTGAGTATAGGGTCCTAACTACCACAGATACGCAGTATTTT
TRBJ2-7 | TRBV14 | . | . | CASSVIPPAWGDEQYF | TGTGCCAGCAGCGTTATCCCCCCGGCTTGGGGGGACGAGCAGTACTTC
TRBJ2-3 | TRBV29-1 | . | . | CSVAGLTDTQYF | TGCAGCGTTGCTGGGTTAACAGATACGCAGTATTTT
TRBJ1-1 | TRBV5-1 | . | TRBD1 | CASLLRGQGLNTEAFF | TGCGCCAGCTTACTTCGGGGACAGGGCTTAAACACTGAAGCTTTCTTT